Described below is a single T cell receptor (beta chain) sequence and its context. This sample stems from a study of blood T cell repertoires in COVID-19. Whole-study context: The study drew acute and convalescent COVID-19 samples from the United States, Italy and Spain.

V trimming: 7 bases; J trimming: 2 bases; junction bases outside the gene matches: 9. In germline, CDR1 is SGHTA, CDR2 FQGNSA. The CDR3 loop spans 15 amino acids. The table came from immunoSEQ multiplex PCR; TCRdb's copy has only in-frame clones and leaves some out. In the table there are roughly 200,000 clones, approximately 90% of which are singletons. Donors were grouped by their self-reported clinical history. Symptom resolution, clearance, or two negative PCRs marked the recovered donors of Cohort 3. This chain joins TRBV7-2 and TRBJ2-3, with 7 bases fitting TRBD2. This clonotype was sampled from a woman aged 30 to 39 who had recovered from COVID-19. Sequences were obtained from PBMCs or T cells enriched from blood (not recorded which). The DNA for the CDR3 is TGTGCCAGCAACCTCTGGGGGGGACTCACAGATACGCAGTATTTT. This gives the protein CASNLWGGLTDTQYF.